This entry lists 2 T cell receptor beta chains sequenced from one sample in a study of cytomegalovirus exposure and HLA in healthy donors. Primers included in the PCR were 60 Vbeta and 13 Jbeta primers. Repertoires were generated with immunoSEQ multiplex PCR, while TCRdb's copy carries only in-frame clones and drops some. In the table there are about 84,000 clones, 78% of which are singletons. Sequencing was done on a sample of PBMCs. The source of these receptors is a male donor in good health and CMV-seropositive.

The genes are TRBV7-3 and TRBJ2-1; TRBD2 aligns across 9 bases. CDR1 and CDR2 (germline): SGHTA, FQGTGA. The J segment lost 5 bases and the V segment lost 2 bases, leaving 4 bases of the junction unmatched. The CDR3 is made up of 15 amino acids. This CDR3 reads CASSLAGGPNNEQFF. In DNA form, the CDR3 reads TGTGCCAGCAGCTTAGCGGGAGGGCCTAACAATGAGCAGTTCTTC.

J is TRBJ2-3 and V is TRBV6-5; a weak D match, TRBD1 (5 bases). The V gene lost 6 bases and the J gene lost 4 bases, with 11 bases spanning the gap. The CDR3 loop spans 13 amino acids. The germline CDR1 and CDR2 sequences are MNHEY and SVGAGI. The CDR3 spells CASSPGLPDTQYF. CDR3 in DNA: TGTGCCAGCAGCCCAGGGTTACCAGATACGCAGTATTTT.